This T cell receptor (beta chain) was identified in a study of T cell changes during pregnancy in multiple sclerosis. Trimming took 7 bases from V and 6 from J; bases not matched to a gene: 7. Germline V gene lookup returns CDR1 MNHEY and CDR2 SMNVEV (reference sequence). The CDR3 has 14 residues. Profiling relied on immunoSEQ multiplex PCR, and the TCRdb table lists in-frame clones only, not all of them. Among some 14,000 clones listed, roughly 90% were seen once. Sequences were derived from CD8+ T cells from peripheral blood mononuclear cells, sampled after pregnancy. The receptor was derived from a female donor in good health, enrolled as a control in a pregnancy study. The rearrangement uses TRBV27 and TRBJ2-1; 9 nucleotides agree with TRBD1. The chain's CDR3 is CASTETGGGNEQFF. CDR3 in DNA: TGTGCCAGCACAGAGACAGGGGGTGGCAATGAGCAGTTCTTC.